The rows below give T cell receptor beta chains drawn from one sample of a study of T cells in Graves' hyperthyroidism and ophthalmopathy. One entry per CDR3 protein results from TCRdb running MiXCR on the multiplex PCR reads. The repertoire holds hundreds of thousands of distinct CDR3 sequences, with under 15% as singletons. Material: blood. The receptors were gathered from a woman under 40 with Graves' hyperthyroidism. Each CDR3 is given with its conserved first and last residue. A D gene is named only where the DNA matches it firmly. Some rows mark clone size as missing; the rest say once, few, many or name a class of expanded clone.

j_gene | v_gene | abundance | len | d_gene | CDR3aa | CDR3nt
TRBJ2-2 | TRBV27 | NA | 15 | TRBD2 | CASSFRGLVDGQLFF | TGTGCCAGCAGTTTCCGGGGACTAGTCGACGGGCAGCTGTTTTTT
TRBJ1-5 | TRBV27 | many | 13 | NA | CASRITSNQPQHF | TGTGCCAGCAGGATTACGAGCAATCAGCCCCAGCATTTT
TRBJ2-6 | TRBV7-2 | once | 16 | NA | CASSLGHYSGANVLTF | TGTGCCAGCAGCTTAGGTCACTACTCTGGGGCCAACGTCCTGACTTTC
TRBJ1-1 | TRBV25-1 | NA | 12 | NA | CASSPRDTEAFF | TGTGCCAGCAGCCCCAGGGACACTGAAGCTTTCTTT
TRBJ2-7 | TRBV20-1 | few | 14 | NA | CSARAGSKPGEQYF | TGCAGTGCTAGAGCCGGGTCAAAACCTGGCGAGCAGTACTTC
TRBJ2-4 | TRBV3-1 | many | 11 | NA | CASGAKNIQYF | TGTGCCAGCGGAGCCAAAAACATTCAGTACTTC
TRBJ1-3 | TRBV9 | many | 15 | NA | CASSVGTITGNTIYF | TGTGCCAGCAGCGTAGGGACAATCACTGGAAACACCATATATTTT
TRBJ1-2 | TRBV2 | many | 17 | NA | CASDPPPPRTEYYGYTF | TGTGCCAGCGACCCACCCCCACCAAGGACAGAATACTATGGCTACACCTTC
TRBJ2-2 | TRBV4-1 | few | 16 | TRBD1 | CASSRGTGMSDGELFF | TGCGCCAGCAGCCGCGGGACAGGGATGAGTGACGGGGAGCTGTTTTTT
TRBJ1-2 | TRBV18 | few | 14 | NA | CASSLDSHPYGYTF | TGTGCCAGCTCACTGGACAGTCACCCCTATGGCTACACCTTC
TRBJ2-1 | TRBV5-1 | NA | 13 | TRBD1 | CASSLALTGATFF | TGCGCCAGCAGCTTGGCCTTGACAGGGGCTACGTTCTTC
TRBJ1-2 | TRBV30 | many | 15 | NA | CAWTFSRDIDYGYTF | TGTGCCTGGACCTTTTCTCGGGACATAGACTATGGCTACACCTTC
TRBJ2-7 | TRBV7-9 | many | 13 | NA | CASSLEVGYEQYF | TGTGCCAGCAGCTTAGAAGTAGGCTACGAGCAGTACTTC
TRBJ2-1 | TRBV29-1 | many | 15 | NA | CSGALQDLSYNEQFF | TGCAGCGGGGCTCTGCAGGACTTGTCCTACAATGAGCAGTTCTTC
TRBJ2-5 | TRBV20-1 | NA | 15 | NA | CSARDYLKSEETQYF | TGCAGTGCTAGAGACTACCTAAAGTCTGAAGAGACCCAGTACTTC
TRBJ2-4 | TRBV20-1 | many | 13 | TRBD2 | CSAIRREGNIQYF | TGCAGTGCTATACGGCGGGAGGGAAACATTCAGTACTTC
TRBJ1-3 | TRBV3-1 | NA | 17 | NA | CASSQASGGASGNTIYF | TGTGCCAGCAGCCAAGCGTCGGGGGGGGCCTCTGGAAACACCATATATTTT
TRBJ2-1 | TRBV11-2 | many | 14 | NA | CASSSPPGYNEQFF | TGTGCCAGCAGCTCCCCCCCCGGTTACAATGAGCAGTTCTTC
TRBJ1-3 | TRBV6-5 | few | 15 | NA | CASSYSMMSGNTIYF | TGTGCCAGCAGTTACTCGATGATGTCCGGAAACACCATATATTTT
TRBJ2-2 | TRBV5-1 | few | 13 | NA | CASSLRPNGELFF | TGCGCCAGCAGCTTACGACCTAACGGGGAGCTGTTTTTT
TRBJ2-1 | TRBV29-1 | NA | 16 | TRBD2 | CSAHSQTSGSYNEQFF | TGCAGCGCGCACTCCCAGACTAGCGGCTCCTACAATGAGCAGTTCTTC
TRBJ2-1 | TRBV28 | many | 15 | TRBD1 | CASRSRDSSYNEQFF | TGTGCCAGCAGATCCCGGGACAGCTCCTACAATGAGCAGTTCTTC
TRBJ1-2 | TRBV7-9 | NA | 13 | NA | CASSLAQARGYTF | TGTGCCAGCAGCTTAGCACAGGCGCGTGGCTACACCTTC
TRBJ2-3 | TRBV5-1 | many | 14 | NA | CASSLVPGADTQYF | TGCGCCAGCAGCTTGGTTCCAGGGGCAGATACGCAGTATTTT
TRBJ1-4 | TRBV3-1 | few | 15 | NA | CASSAPGGESEKLFF | TGTGCCAGCAGCGCCCCAGGAGGTGAGAGTGAAAAACTGTTTTTT
TRBJ2-2 | TRBV9 | few | 15 | TRBD2 | CASSLSSGGTGELFF | TGTGCCAGCAGCCTCAGTAGCGGGGGGACCGGGGAGCTGTTTTTT
TRBJ1-3 | TRBV6-1 | NA | 14 | NA | CASSLREPGNTIYF | TGTGCCAGCAGTCTCAGGGAGCCCGGAAACACCATATATTTT
TRBJ2-3 | TRBV5-8 | few | 15 | NA | CASSRRSTSTDTQYF | TGTGCCAGCAGTAGGCGGAGCACTAGCACAGATACGCAGTATTTT
TRBJ2-5 | TRBV11-2 | many | 15 | TRBD1 | CASSSRGVRGETQYF | TGTGCCAGCAGCTCTAGAGGGGTCAGGGGGGAGACCCAGTACTTC
TRBJ2-7 | TRBV7-9 | few | 15 | NA | CASSRRLRGSPEQYF | TGTGCCAGCAGCCGTCGTCTCAGGGGCTCCCCCGAGCAGTACTTC
TRBJ1-2 | TRBV10-3 | NA | 15 | NA | CAISDSGRGNYGYTF | TGTGCCATCAGTGATTCAGGGCGAGGGAACTATGGCTACACCTTC
TRBJ2-3 | TRBV19 | few | 16 | NA | CASTSGSRFLTDTQYF | TGTGCCAGTACCTCCGGTAGCAGGTTTCTCACAGATACGCAGTATTTT
TRBJ2-1 | TRBV28 | many | 15 | NA | CASSFDPNLSNEQFF | TGTGCCAGCAGTTTTGACCCAAACTTATCCAATGAGCAGTTCTTC
TRBJ2-1 | TRBV20-1 | NA | 11 | NA | CSASRANEQFF | TGCAGTGCTAGTCGGGCGAATGAGCAGTTCTTC
TRBJ2-5 | TRBV6-1 | many | 17 | TRBD2 | CASRKTPGLSRKETQYF | TGTGCCAGCAGAAAGACTCCGGGACTATCACGGAAAGAGACCCAGTACTTC
TRBJ2-1 | TRBV15 | many | 20 | TRBD2 | CATSDGRTSGSYGAYNEQFF | TGTGCCACCAGCGACGGGAGAACTAGCGGGAGTTACGGTGCCTACAATGAGCAGTTCTTC
TRBJ2-1 | TRBV7-2 | NA | 15 | NA | CASSSLLAGSIREFF | TGTGCCAGCAGCTCCCTGTTGGCGGGGAGCATCCGGGAGTTCTTC